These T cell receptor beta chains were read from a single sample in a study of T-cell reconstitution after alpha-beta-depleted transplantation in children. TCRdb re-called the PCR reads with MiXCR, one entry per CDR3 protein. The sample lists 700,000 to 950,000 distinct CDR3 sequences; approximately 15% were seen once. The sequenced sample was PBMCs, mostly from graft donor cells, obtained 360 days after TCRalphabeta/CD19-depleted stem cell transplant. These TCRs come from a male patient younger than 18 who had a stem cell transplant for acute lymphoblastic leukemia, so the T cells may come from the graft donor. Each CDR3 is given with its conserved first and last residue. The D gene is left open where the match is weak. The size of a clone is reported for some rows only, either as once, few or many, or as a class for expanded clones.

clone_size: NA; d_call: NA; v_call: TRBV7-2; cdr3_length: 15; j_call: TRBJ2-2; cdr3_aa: CASSFREAGAGELFF; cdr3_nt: TGTGCCAGCAGCTTTAGGGAGGCCGGAGCCGGGGAGCTGTTTTTT
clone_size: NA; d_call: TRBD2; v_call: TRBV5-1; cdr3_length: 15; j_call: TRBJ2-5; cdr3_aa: CASSLSKREQETQYF; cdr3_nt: TGCGCCAGCAGCTTATCCAAGCGGGAGCAAGAGACCCAGTACTTC
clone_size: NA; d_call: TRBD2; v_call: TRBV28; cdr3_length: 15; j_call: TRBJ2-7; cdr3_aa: CASSFYSGRAYEQYF; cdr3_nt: TGTGCCAGCAGTTTTTATAGCGGGAGGGCCTACGAGCAGTACTTC
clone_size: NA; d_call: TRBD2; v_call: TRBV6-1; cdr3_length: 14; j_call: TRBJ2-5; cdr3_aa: CATRLAGGPETQYF; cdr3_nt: TGTGCCACGCGACTAGCGGGAGGGCCGGAGACCCAGTACTTC
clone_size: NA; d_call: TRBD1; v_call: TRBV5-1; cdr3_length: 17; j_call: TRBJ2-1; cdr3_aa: CASSFTTGGASYNEQFF; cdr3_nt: TGCGCCAGCAGCTTCACGACAGGGGGCGCGTCCTACAATGAGCAGTTCTTC
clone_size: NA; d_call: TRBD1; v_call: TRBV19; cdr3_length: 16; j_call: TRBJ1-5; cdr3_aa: CASSPDRDLGHQPQHF; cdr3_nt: TGTGCCAGTAGTCCTGACAGGGACTTGGGACATCAGCCCCAGCATTTT
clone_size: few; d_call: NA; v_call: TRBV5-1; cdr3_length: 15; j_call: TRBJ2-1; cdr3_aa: CASASSPEPYNEQFF; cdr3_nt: TGCGCCAGCGCGTCGTCTCCAGAACCCTACAATGAGCAGTTCTTC
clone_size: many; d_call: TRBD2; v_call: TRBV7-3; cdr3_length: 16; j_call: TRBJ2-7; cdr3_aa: CASSLLASGSSYEQYF; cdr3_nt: TGTGCCAGCAGCTTACTCGCTAGCGGGAGCTCCTACGAGCAGTACTTC
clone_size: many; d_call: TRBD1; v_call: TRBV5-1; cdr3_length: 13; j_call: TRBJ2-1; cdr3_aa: CASSLAQGYEQFF; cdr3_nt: TGCGCCAGCAGCTTGGCACAGGGGTATGAGCAGTTCTTC
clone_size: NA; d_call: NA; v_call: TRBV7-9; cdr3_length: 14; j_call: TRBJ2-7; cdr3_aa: CASSFHRDYYEQYF; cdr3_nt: TGTGCCAGCAGCTTTCACAGGGATTACTACGAGCAGTACTTC
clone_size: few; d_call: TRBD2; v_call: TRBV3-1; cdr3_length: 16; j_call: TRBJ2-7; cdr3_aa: CASSQGLWAGVYEQYF; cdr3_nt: TGTGCCAGCAGCCAAGGGCTCTGGGCGGGAGTTTACGAGCAGTACTTC
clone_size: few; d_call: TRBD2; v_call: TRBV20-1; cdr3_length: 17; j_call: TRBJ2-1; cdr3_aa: CSARDPGERGYYNEQFF; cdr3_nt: TGCAGTGCTAGAGATCCCGGGGAGCGGGGATACTACAATGAGCAGTTCTTC
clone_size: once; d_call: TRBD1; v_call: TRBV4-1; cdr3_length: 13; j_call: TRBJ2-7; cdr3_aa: CASSKGASYEQYF; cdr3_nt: TGCGCCAGCAGTAAGGGGGCGTCCTACGAGCAGTACTTC
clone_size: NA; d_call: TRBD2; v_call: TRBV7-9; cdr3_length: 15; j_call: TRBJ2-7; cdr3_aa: CASSPRTSGSGEQYF; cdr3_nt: TGTGCCAGCAGCCCAAGGACTAGCGGGAGTGGCGAGCAGTACTTC
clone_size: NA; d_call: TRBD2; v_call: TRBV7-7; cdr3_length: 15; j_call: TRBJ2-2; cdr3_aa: CASSLEAGLTGELFF; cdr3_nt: TGTGCCAGCAGCTTAGAAGCGGGACTCACCGGGGAGCTGTTTTTT
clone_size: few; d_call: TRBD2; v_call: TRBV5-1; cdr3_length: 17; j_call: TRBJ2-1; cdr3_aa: CASSFSGTTLPYNEQFF; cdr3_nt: TGCGCCAGCAGCTTCAGCGGGACGACCTTGCCCTACAATGAGCAGTTCTTC
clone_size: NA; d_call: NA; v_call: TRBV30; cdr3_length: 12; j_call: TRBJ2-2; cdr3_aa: CAWTGGPGELFF; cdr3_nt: TGTGCCTGGACCGGGGGGCCCGGGGAGCTGTTTTTT
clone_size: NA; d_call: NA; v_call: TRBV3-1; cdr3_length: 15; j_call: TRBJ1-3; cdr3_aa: CASSHQSGGGNTIYF; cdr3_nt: TGTGCCAGCAGCCATCAGTCGGGTGGAGGAAACACCATATATTTT
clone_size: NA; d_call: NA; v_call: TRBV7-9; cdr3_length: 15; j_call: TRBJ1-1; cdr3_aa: CASSLVGIMNTEAFF; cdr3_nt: TGTGCCAGCAGCTTAGTGGGCATCATGAACACTGAAGCTTTCTTT
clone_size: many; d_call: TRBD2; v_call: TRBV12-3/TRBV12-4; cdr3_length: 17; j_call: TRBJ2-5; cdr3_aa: CASSSVLLGTGGETQYF; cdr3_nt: TGTGCCAGCAGTTCGGTACTCCTAGGGACCGGGGGGGAGACCCAGTACTTC
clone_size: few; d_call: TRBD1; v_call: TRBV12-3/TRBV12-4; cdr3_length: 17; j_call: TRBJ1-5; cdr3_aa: CASRVRVTGERNQPQHF; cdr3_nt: TGTGCCAGCAGAGTTAGGGTCACAGGGGAGCGCAATCAGCCCCAGCATTTT
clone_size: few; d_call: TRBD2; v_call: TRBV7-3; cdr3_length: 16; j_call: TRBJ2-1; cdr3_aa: CASSLMIIAGGDEQFF; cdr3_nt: TGTGCCAGCAGCTTAATGATAATAGCGGGAGGGGATGAGCAGTTCTTC
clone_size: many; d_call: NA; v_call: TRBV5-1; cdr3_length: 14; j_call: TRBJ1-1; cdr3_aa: CASSRLGIYTEAFF; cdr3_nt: TGCGCCAGCAGCCGATTAGGTATTTACACTGAAGCTTTCTTT
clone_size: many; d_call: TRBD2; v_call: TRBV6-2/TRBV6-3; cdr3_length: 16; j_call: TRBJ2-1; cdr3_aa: CASSSPTSGSYNEQFF; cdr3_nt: TGTGCCAGCAGTTCACCGACTAGCGGGAGTTACAATGAGCAGTTCTTC
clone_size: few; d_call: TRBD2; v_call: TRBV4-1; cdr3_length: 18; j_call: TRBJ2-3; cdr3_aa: CASSQGEWGGDSTDTQYF; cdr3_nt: TGCGCCAGCAGCCAAGGCGAGTGGGGGGGGGACAGCACAGATACGCAGTATTTT
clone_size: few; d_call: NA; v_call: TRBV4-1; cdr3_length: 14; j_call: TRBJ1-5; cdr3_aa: CASTRQADDQPQHF; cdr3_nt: TGCGCCAGCACCCGACAGGCCGACGATCAGCCCCAGCATTTT
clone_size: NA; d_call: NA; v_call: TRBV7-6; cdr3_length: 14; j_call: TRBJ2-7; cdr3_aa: CASSLGDNNYEQYF; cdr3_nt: TGTGCCAGCAGCTTAGGGGACAACAACTACGAGCAGTACTTC
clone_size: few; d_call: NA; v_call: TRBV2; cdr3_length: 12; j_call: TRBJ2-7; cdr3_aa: CASRGWAYEQYF; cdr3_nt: TGTGCCTCCCGGGGTTGGGCCTACGAGCAGTACTTC
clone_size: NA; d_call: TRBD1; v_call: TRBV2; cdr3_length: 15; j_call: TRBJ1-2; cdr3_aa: CASTTPRTGDYGYTF; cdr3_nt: TGTGCCAGCACCACTCCCCGGACAGGTGACTATGGCTACACCTTC
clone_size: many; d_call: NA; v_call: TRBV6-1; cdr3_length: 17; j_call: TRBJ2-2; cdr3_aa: CASRGFGGPLNTGELFF; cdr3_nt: TGTGCCAGCAGGGGGTTTGGGGGCCCCCTTAACACCGGGGAGCTGTTTTTT
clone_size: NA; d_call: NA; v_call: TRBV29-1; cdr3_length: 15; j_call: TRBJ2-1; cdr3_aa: CSVLRGLTLGDEQFF; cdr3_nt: TGCAGCGTGCTCCGGGGCCTGACTCTCGGCGATGAGCAGTTCTTC
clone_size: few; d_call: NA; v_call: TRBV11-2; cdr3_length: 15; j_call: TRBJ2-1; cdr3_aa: CASSSKRVLPNEQFF; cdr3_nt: TGTGCCAGCAGCTCAAAGCGGGTATTACCCAATGAGCAGTTCTTC
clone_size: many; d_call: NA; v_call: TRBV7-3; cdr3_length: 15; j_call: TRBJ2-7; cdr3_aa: CASSPDLANTYEQYF; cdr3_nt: TGTGCCAGCAGCCCGGACTTAGCGAATACCTACGAGCAGTACTTC
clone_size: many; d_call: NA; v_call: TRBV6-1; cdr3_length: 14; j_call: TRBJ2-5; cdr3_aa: CASSGLASQETQYF; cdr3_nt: TGTGCCAGCAGTGGCCTAGCGTCCCAAGAGACCCAGTACTTC
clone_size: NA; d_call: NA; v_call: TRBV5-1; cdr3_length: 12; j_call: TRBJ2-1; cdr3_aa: CASSPSSAEQFF; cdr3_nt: TGCGCCAGCAGCCCCTCTAGCGCCGAGCAGTTCTTC
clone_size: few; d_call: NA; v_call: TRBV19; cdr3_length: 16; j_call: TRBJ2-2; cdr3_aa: CASSKGTAFPTGELFF; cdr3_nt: TGTGCCAGTAGTAAGGGTACTGCTTTTCCAACCGGGGAGCTGTTTTTT
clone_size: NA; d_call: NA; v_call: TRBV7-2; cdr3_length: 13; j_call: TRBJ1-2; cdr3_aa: CASSLHSGYGYTF; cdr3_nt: TGTGCCAGCAGCCTCCACTCGGGGTATGGCTACACCTTC
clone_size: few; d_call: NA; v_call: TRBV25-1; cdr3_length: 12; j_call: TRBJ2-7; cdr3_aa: CASSDSGAEQYF; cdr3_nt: TGTGCCAGCAGTGACTCGGGCGCCGAGCAGTACTTC
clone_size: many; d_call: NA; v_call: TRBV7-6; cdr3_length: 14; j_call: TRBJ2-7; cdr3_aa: CASSLFPRHYEQYF; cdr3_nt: TGTGCCAGCAGCTTATTTCCCAGACATTACGAGCAGTACTTC
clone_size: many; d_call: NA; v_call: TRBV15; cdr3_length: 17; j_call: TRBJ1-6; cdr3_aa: CATSRDHQDSYNSPLHF; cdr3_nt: TGTGCCACCAGCAGAGACCACCAGGACTCCTATAATTCACCCCTCCACTTT
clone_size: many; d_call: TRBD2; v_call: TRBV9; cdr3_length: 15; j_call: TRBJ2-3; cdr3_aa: CASSAGGYGTDTQYF; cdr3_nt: TGTGCCAGCAGCGCCGGGGGGTACGGCACAGATACGCAGTATTTT
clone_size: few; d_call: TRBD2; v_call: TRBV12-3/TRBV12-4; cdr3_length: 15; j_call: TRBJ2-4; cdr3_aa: CASSNGLAGRDIQYF; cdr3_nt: TGTGCCAGCAGCAACGGACTAGCGGGAAGAGACATTCAGTACTTC
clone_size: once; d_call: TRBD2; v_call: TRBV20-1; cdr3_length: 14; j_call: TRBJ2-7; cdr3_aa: CSAQRGGTFYEQYF; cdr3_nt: TGCAGTGCTCAGCGGGGAGGTACTTTCTACGAGCAGTACTTC
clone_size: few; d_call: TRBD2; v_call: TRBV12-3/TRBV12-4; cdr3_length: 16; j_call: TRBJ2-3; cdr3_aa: CASSLDGGLSTDTQYF; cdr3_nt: TGTGCCAGCAGTCTCGACGGGGGGTTAAGTACAGATACGCAGTATTTT
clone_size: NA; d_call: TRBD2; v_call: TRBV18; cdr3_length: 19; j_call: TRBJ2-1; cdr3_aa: CASSPPNRLAGANYNEQFF; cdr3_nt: TGTGCCAGCTCACCACCCAACCGACTAGCGGGAGCTAACTACAATGAGCAGTTCTTC
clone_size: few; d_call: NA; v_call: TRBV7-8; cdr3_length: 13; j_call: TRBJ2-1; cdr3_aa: CASSPGVGNEQFF; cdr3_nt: TGTGCCAGCAGCCCGGGGGTGGGCAATGAGCAGTTCTTC
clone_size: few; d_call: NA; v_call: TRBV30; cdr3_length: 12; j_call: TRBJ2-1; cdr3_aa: CAWSVYDNEQFF; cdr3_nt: TGTGCCTGGAGTGTGTATGACAATGAGCAGTTCTTC
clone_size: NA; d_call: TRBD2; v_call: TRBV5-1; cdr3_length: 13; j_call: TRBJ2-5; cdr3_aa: CAGASGNQETQYF; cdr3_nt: TGCGCCGGCGCTAGCGGGAACCAAGAGACCCAGTACTTC
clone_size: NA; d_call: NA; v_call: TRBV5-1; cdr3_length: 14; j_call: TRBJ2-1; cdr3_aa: CASSLDTAYNEQFF; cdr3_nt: TGCGCCAGCAGCTTGGATACAGCCTACAATGAGCAGTTCTTC
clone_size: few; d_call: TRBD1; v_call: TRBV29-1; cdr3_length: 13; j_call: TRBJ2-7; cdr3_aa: CSASPGQFYEQYF; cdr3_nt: TGCAGCGCTAGTCCGGGACAGTTCTACGAGCAGTACTTC
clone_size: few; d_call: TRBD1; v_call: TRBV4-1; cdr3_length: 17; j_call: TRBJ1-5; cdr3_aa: CASSQGSSGGYVQPQHF; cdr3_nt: TGCGCCAGCAGCCAAGGGTCTTCAGGGGGCTACGTTCAGCCCCAGCATTTT
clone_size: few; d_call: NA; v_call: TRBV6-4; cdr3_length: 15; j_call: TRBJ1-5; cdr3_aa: CASSDGGRGHQPQHF; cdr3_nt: TGTGCCAGCAGTGACGGGGGTCGGGGGCATCAGCCCCAGCATTTT
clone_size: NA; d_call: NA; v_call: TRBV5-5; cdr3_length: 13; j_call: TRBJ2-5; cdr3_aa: CASILIIQETQYF; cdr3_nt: TGTGCCAGCATCTTGATCATACAAGAGACCCAGTACTTC
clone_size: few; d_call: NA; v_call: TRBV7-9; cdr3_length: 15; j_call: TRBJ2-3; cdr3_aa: CASSPRLVVPDTQYF; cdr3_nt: TGTGCCAGCAGCCCACGACTAGTCGTCCCAGATACGCAGTATTTT
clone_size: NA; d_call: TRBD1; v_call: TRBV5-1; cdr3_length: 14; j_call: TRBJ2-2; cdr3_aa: CASRIGTGTGELFF; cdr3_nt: TGCGCCAGCAGGATAGGGACAGGCACCGGGGAGCTGTTTTTT
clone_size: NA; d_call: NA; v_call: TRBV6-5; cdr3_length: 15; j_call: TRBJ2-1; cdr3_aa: CASSYSSSGYREQFF; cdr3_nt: TGTGCCAGCAGTTACTCAAGCTCGGGGTATAGGGAGCAGTTCTTC